These 20 T cell receptor beta chains were sequenced from one sample in a study of blood T cell repertoires in COVID-19. Data came from immunoSEQ multiplex PCR; TCRdb stores just in-frame clones and leaves some out. The table has a few hundred thousand clones, almost 90% seen once; the top ten hold under 1.1%. What was sequenced was peripheral blood. These receptors were collected from a middle-aged woman with COVID-19, enrolled during active disease.

This clone has only a few counts. The J gene is TRBJ1-5, the V gene TRBV3-1 (or the pseudogene TRBV3-2); TRBD1 might be the D (5 bases). From germline, CDR1 is LGHDT and CDR2 YNNKEL (reference sequence). The V and J ends lost 4 bases and 5 bases respectively, with 12 bases between them. This CDR3 contains 14 residues. CDR3 protein: CASSPRGWYQPQHF. DNA for the CDR3: TGTGCCAGCAGCCCCCGGGGGTGGTATCAGCCCCAGCATTTT.

This rearrangement joins TRBV7-6 to TRBJ2-7, with 8 bases matching TRBD2. This CDR3 has 15 amino acids. J lost 6 bases, V lost 2 bases, and 9 bases had no gene match. CDR1 is SGHVS and CDR2 is FNYEAQ in the germline V gene. This chain's CDR3 is CASSLRVSGSGEQYF. The CDR3 region has the DNA TGTGCCAGCAGCTTAAGGGTCAGCGGGAGTGGCGAGCAGTACTTC.

CDR3 sequence reads: CASSRTGEKTQYF. The CDR3 bases are TGTGCCAGCAGTCGTACAGGGGAGAAGACCCAGTACTTC. J is TRBJ2-5 and V is TRBV6-5; 7 bases align to TRBD1. The CDR3 extends over 13 amino acids. The germline V gene encodes CDR1 MNHEY and CDR2 SVGAGI. The trim removed 5 bases at V and 6 bases at J, leaving 6 bases unmatched.

V and J are TRBV28 and TRBJ1-6; possibly TRBD1 for D (6 bases). CDR3 size: 15 residues. Trimming shortened V by 4 bases and J by 5 bases, and 12 bases separated the two germline ends. Looked up from germline, CDR1 is MDHEN and CDR2 is SYDVKM. CDR3 amino acids: CASSSTQGHNSPLHF. CDR3 DNA sequence: TGTGCCAGCAGTTCCACACAGGGACATAATTCACCCCTCCACTTT.

This clone has a single count. The CDR3 is CASRTSGNTEAFF. CDR3 DNA: TGTGCCAGCCGAACTAGCGGGAACACTGAAGCTTTCTTT. The genes are TRBV27 and TRBJ1-1; D is unresolved. This CDR3 contains 13 residues. Germline V lookup: CDR1 MNHEY, CDR2 SMNVEV (reference sequence). Trimming stripped 8 bases from V and 1 base from J, with 11 bases between.

This clone was found a few times. J is TRBJ2-2 and V is TRBV4-2, with a possible D match to TRBD1 (6 bases). This CDR3 has 15 amino acids. Trimming pared 2 bases from V and 6 bases from J, leaving 13 bases between. From germline, CDR1 is LGHNA and CDR2 YNFKEQ. The CDR3 DNA reads TGTGCCAGCAGCCAAAGGGGATCAGGGGCCGGGGAGCTGTTTTTT. Its translation is CASSQRGSGAGELFF.

This sequence joins TRBV7-3 and TRBJ2-1; D is undetermined. Germline V lookup: CDR1 SGHTA, CDR2 FQGTGA. CDR3 length equals 13 residues. With 5 bases removed from V and 2 bases from J, the gap between germline ends came to 7 bases. The CDR3 spells CASSPNPYNEQFF. For the CDR3, the DNA is TGTGCCAGCAGCCCTAACCCCTACAATGAGCAGTTCTTC.

V gene TRBV14 combines with J gene TRBJ2-5; 12 positions agree with TRBD2. The CDR3 spans 12 residues. From germline, CDR1 is SGHDN and CDR2 FVKESK. Germline trimming cut 3 bases from V and 14 bases from J; bases unmatched to any gene: 4. The CDR3 loop is CASSQGLAGAYF. CDR3 bases: TGTGCCAGCAGCCAGGGACTAGCGGGTGCATACTTC. Filled out from reference TRBV14 and TRBJ2-5, the complete variable domain reads EAGVTQFPSHSVIEKGQTVTLRCDPISGHDNLYWYRRVMGKEIKFLLHFVKESKQDESGMPNNRFLAERTGGTYSTLKVQPAELEDSGVYFCASSQGLAGAYFGPGTRLLVL.

This clone was recorded once. This chain connects TRBV27 to TRBJ2-2; tentatively, D is TRBD1 (6 bases). V was cut by 4 bases and J by 1 base, with 22 bases left in between. Looked up from germline, CDR1 is MNHEY and CDR2 is SMNVEV (reference sequence). The CDR3 runs to 19 residues. The CDR3 DNA reads TGTGCCAGCAGTTCTCAGCTTGGGGGCCGGGACCTGAACACCGGGGAGCTGTTTTTT. Translation gives CASSSQLGGRDLNTGELFF.

This sequence joins TRBV18 and TRBJ1-6; TRBD1 matches 10 bases. The CDR3 consists of 15 residues. V was pared by 4 bases and J by 7 bases, with 4 bases of the junction left unmatched. The germline gives CDR1 KGHSH, CDR2 LQKENI. CDR3 sequence reads: CASSLRDRGNSPLHF. In nucleotides, the CDR3 is TGTGCCAGCTCACTTCGGGACAGGGGCAATTCACCCCTCCACTTT.

The V gene is TRBV13, the J gene TRBJ2-3; 7 bases line up with TRBD1. This CDR3 has 14 residues. Germline V gene lookup returns CDR1 PRHDT and CDR2 FYEKMQ (reference sequence). The V segment lost 5 bases and the J segment 2 bases; nucleotides outside the gene matches: 4. The CDR3 DNA reads TGTGCCAGCAGCCCCGGGACAGTCACAGATACGCAGTATTTT. This codes for CASSPGTVTDTQYF.

The chain joins TRBV6-5 to TRBJ1-5, with TRBD1 as a possible D gene (6 bases). With 2 bases removed from V and 6 bases from J, the gap between germline ends came to 14 bases. CDR1 and CDR2 from the germline V gene are MNHEY and SVGAGI. The CDR3 is 15 residues long. Here the CDR3 DNA reads TGTGCCAGCAGTTACGCAGGGGTTACGGGTCAGCCCCAGCATTTT. Amino acids: CASSYAGVTGQPQHF.

This chain joins TRBV11-3 and TRBJ1-4; D remains ambiguous. V dropped 1 base and J dropped 5 bases, with 5 bases sitting between them. Per germline, CDR1 SGHNT and CDR2 YENEEA. This CDR3 contains 13 residues. The CDR3 coding sequence is TGTGCCAGCAGCTTAGGGCGGAATGAAAAACTGTTTTTT. Protein sequence: CASSLGRNEKLFF.

The chain joins TRBV29-1 to TRBJ2-2; TRBD2 matches at 7 bases. V gave up 7 bases and J gave up 6 bases; unmatched junction bases: 8. There are 13 residues in the CDR3. Per the germline V gene, CDR1 is SQVTM and CDR2 is ANQGSEA. CDR3 sequence reads: CSALKRDAGELFF. The CDR3 DNA is TGCAGCGCACTCAAGCGGGACGCCGGGGAGCTGTTTTTT.

This sequence joins TRBV6-2 or TRBV6-3 and TRBJ2-3; perhaps TRBD2 as D (6 bases). Germline CDR1 and CDR2: MNHEY and SVGEGT. V was clipped by 0 bases and J by 2 bases, with 9 bases between them. The CDR3 loop spans 15 amino acids. Written as DNA, the CDR3 is TGTGCCAGCAGTTACTCCGGGAGTAACACAGATACGCAGTATTTT. Protein product: CASSYSGSNTDTQYF.

The chain links TRBV4-3 to TRBJ2-7; 7 nucleotides agree with TRBD1. Germline loops: CDR1 LGHNA, CDR2 YSLEER. V trimming: 0 bases; J trimming: 0 bases; junction bases outside the gene matches: 5. CDR3 size: 16 residues. Here the CDR3 reads CASSQDGTDHSYEQYF. The CDR3 region has the DNA TGCGCCAGCAGCCAAGATGGGACAGATCACTCCTACGAGCAGTACTTC.

This chain uses TRBV6-5 with TRBJ1-5; D ambiguous. The CDR3 spans 14 residues. V lost 7 bases and J lost 4, with 14 bases in between. Per germline, CDR1 MNHEY and CDR2 SVGAGI. CDR3 nucleotide sequence: TGTGCCAGCATGATATCGGCGGCAAATCAGCCCCAGCATTTT. Translating gives CASMISAANQPQHF.

J is TRBJ1-1 and V is TRBV7-6; possible D gene TRBD1, 5 bases. Germline V gives CDR1 SGHVS, CDR2 FNYEAQ. The V end lost 1 base, the J end lost 8 bases, and 29 bases lay between the germline ends. The CDR3 contains 19 residues. In nucleotides, the CDR3 is TGTGCCAGCAGCTTAGAAGGGGAGGGGATTGCGGGAAGGGGCGTAGAAGCTTTCTTT. This encodes CASSLEGEGIAGRGVEAFF. Based on the CDR3 plus reference TRBV7-6 and TRBJ1-1, the full variable domain is GAGVSQSPRYKVTKRGQDVALRCDPISGHVSLYWYRQALGQGPEFLTYFNYEAQQDKSGLPNDRFSAERPEGSISTLTIQRTEQRDSAMYRCASSLEGEGIAGRGVEAFFGQGTRLTVV.

V gene TRBV28 combines with J gene TRBJ1-5; 7 bases align to TRBD1. The CDR3 runs to 15 residues. Looked up from germline, CDR1 is MDHEN and CDR2 is SYDVKM. V lost 6 bases to trimming and J lost 2 bases; unmatched junction nucleotides: 7. For the CDR3, the DNA is TGTGCCAGCAGCAAACAGGGGCCCGGCAATCAGCCCCAGCATTTT. This gives the protein CASSKQGPGNQPQHF.

The CDR3 DNA reads TGCGCCAGCAGCCTTTCGACTGGGAACACTGAAGCTTTCTTT. It codes for CASSLSTGNTEAFF. This rearrangement joins TRBV5-1 to TRBJ1-1; D uncertain. The CDR3 consists of 14 residues. V was clipped by 4 bases and J by 1 base, with 11 bases between them. The germline CDR1 and CDR2 sequences are SGHRS and YFSETQ.